This passage covers 20 T cell receptor beta chains from one sample sequenced in a study of shared clonotypes between healthy human individuals. Some clones are missing from TCRdb's copy, which holds only in-frame ones; the method was immunoSEQ multiplex PCR. This sample has over 2 million clones; about 95% occur once, and the top ten carry roughly 1%. Positive CCR7 selection of CD45RO-negative cells yielded the naive CD8 cells, and terminally differentiated effector memory CD45RA+ cells were excluded. Sample: naive CD8+ T cells sorted from blood. These receptors were collected from a man between 18 and 29 years old in good health.

The chain uses TRBV7-9 and TRBJ1-1; no firm D call. Germline V gene lookup returns CDR1 SEHNR and CDR2 FQNEAQ (reference sequence). The germline V and J ends were trimmed by 1 base and 2 bases, with 20 bases remaining between them. This CDR3 is built from 18 residues. Here the CDR3 DNA reads TGTGCCAGCAGCTTAGGCGGCGCGGATTGGCTCCTAAACACTGAAGCTTTCTTT. Protein product: CASSLGGADWLLNTEAFF.

J is TRBJ2-6 and V is TRBV7-9; 7 bases are a match to TRBD1. Germline CDR1 reads SEHNR; CDR2 reads FQNEAQ (reference sequence). This CDR3 contains 17 residues. Germline trimming cut 4 bases from V and 0 bases from J; bases unmatched to any gene: 6. The CDR3 sequence is CASSSGTAISGANVLTF. CDR3 coding DNA: TGTGCCAGCAGCTCCGGGACAGCCATCTCTGGGGCCAACGTCCTGACTTTC.

This clone showed up just once. V gene TRBV27 combines with J gene TRBJ2-1, with TRBD2 matching over 8 bases. The germline CDR1 and CDR2 sequences are MNHEY and SMNVEV (reference sequence). The CDR3 spans 15 residues. The junction had 6 bases not matched to a gene; V was cut back by 7 bases and J by 1 base. The CDR3 bases are TGTGCCAGCACCCCGGGCGGGGGGTCCTACAATGAGCAGTTCTTC. Translated: CASTPGGGSYNEQFF.

This rearrangement joins TRBV7-9 to TRBJ1-1; no definite D call. Per germline, CDR1 SEHNR and CDR2 FQNEAQ (reference sequence). V shed 1 base and J shed 10 bases, with 28 bases lying between them. This CDR3 has 18 residues. The CDR3 sequence is CASSLVKEWQTDKKGAFF. The CDR3 DNA reads as TGTGCCAGCAGCTTAGTTAAAGAGTGGCAAACCGACAAAAAAGGAGCTTTCTTT.

The chain has TRBV6-6 and TRBJ2-7; 9 bases are shared with TRBD1. Germline V gene lookup returns CDR1 MNHNY and CDR2 SVGAGI (reference sequence). This CDR3 region has 13 residues. The trim removed 3 bases at V and 6 bases at J, leaving 3 bases unmatched. The CDR3 protein is CASSYGTGPEQYF. The DNA of the CDR3 is TGTGCCAGCAGTTATGGGACAGGGCCCGAGCAGTACTTC.

Turning to this clone: At one of its ends the junction is not consistent with the germline gene, which may arise from a read error. The chain links TRBV25-1 to TRBJ2-7; perhaps TRBD1 as D (5 bases). Germline lookup yields CDR1 MGHDK and CDR2 SYGVNS. The CDR3 length is 14 residues. The CDR3 DNA is TGTGCCAGCAGTTCAATAGGGGCCTCCAACGAGCAGTACTTC. This encodes CASSSIGASNEQYF.

This chain links TRBV4-1 with TRBJ2-7, with 8 positions matching TRBD1. This CDR3 is 17 amino acids long. V gave up 0 bases and J gave up 6 bases; unmatched junction bases: 13. Germline CDR1 reads MGHRA; CDR2 reads YSYEKL. The CDR3 region has the DNA TGCGCCAGCAGCCAAGATCCCCCGACAGGGGAGCGTTGCGAGCAGTACTTC. It specifies CASSQDPPTGERCEQYF.

V and J are TRBV4-1 and TRBJ1-5, with a tentative D call TRBD1 (5 bases). Germline CDR1 is MGHRA and CDR2 is YSYEKL. This CDR3 contains 19 residues. Trimming removed 0 bases at V and 0 bases at J, with 18 bases between. In nucleotides, the CDR3 is TGCGCCAGCAGCCAAGAAGGCTGGGGTCGGACATATAGCAATCAGCCCCAGCATTTT. Its protein is CASSQEGWGRTYSNQPQHF.

The chain combines TRBV27 with TRBJ2-7; 9 nucleotides align to TRBD1. This CDR3 region has 15 residues. Per germline, CDR1 MNHEY and CDR2 SMNVEV (reference sequence). Trimming cost V 5 bases and J 5 bases; bases outside gene matches: 10. For the CDR3, the DNA is TGTGCCAGCAGTACGGTCGGGACAGGGTTCCACGAGCAGTACTTC. Its translation is CASSTVGTGFHEQYF.

The CDR3 sequence is CASSSPGTGQEKLFF. Written as DNA, the CDR3 is TGTGCCAGCAGTTCGCCCGGGACAGGGCAAGAAAAACTGTTTTTT. The rearrangement links TRBV27 to TRBJ1-4; 9 bases map to TRBD1. The CDR3 runs 15 residues. After removal of 4 bases from V and 8 bases from J, the junction contained 8 bases not matched to a gene. Germline loops: CDR1 MNHEY, CDR2 SMNVEV (reference sequence). The entire variable domain, with the rest obtained from reference TRBV27 and TRBJ1-4, is as follows: EAQVTQNPRYLITVTGKKLTVTCSQNMNHEYMSWYRQDPGLGLRQIYYSMNVEVTDKGDVPEGYKVSRKEKRNFPLILESPSPNQTSLYFCASSSPGTGQEKLFFGSGTQLSVL.

The rearrangement joins TRBV7-2 to TRBJ2-1; D unclear. Deletions cut 5 bases from V and 5 bases from J, with 10 bases between. CDR3 length equals 13 residues. The germline V gene has CDR1 SGHTA and CDR2 FQGNSA. This CDR3 reads CASSPPYNNEQFF. For the CDR3, the DNA is TGTGCCAGCAGCCCCCCTTACAACAATGAGCAGTTCTTC. Drawing the rest from reference TRBV7-2 and TRBJ2-1, the complete variable domain is GAGVSQSPSNKVTEKGKDVELRCDPISGHTALYWYRQSLGQGLEFLIYFQGNSAPDKSGLPSDRFSAERTGGSVSTLTIQRTQQEDSAVYLCASSPPYNNEQFFGPGTRLTVL.

This clone was observed a single time. J is TRBJ2-2 and V is TRBV27, with 7 positions matching TRBD1. The CDR3 runs 16 residues. The ends lost 2 bases at V and 4 bases at J; junction bases unmatched: 7. CDR1 and CDR2 (germline): MNHEY, SMNVEV (reference sequence). The CDR3 here is CASSLEHRGGTGELFF. As DNA, the CDR3 is TGTGCCAGCAGTTTAGAACACAGGGGTGGCACCGGGGAGCTGTTTTTT.

Details on this clone: This may come from a read error, since a much larger clone is one base off. Other nucleotide sequences from this sample produce the same CDR3. The V gene is TRBV4-1, the J gene TRBJ2-7, with D perhaps matching TRBD1 (5 bases). Germline CDR1 and CDR2: MGHRA and YSYEKL. Trimming cost V 2 bases and J 2 bases, with 7 bases left between them. The CDR3 covers 13 residues. CDR3 protein: CASSQTGTYEQYF. The CDR3 DNA reads as TGCGCCAGCAGCCAAACAGGTACCTACGAGCAGTACTTC.

CDR3 coding DNA: TGTGCCAGCAGTTACTTATCGGAGATAGACTATGGCTACACCTTC. This codes for CASSYLSEIDYGYTF. This sequence joins TRBV6-6 and TRBJ1-2; no clear D. The CDR3 is made up of 15 amino acids. Per germline, CDR1 MNHNY and CDR2 SVGAGI (reference sequence). V was trimmed by 1 base and J by 3 bases, leaving 12 bases between them.

The J gene is TRBJ2-7, the V gene TRBV5-1, with D unclear. V lost 1 base to trimming and J lost 3 bases, with 11 bases between them. The CDR3 runs 14 residues. Germline V gene lookup returns CDR1 SGHRS and CDR2 YFSETQ. The CDR3 spells CASSLLGWGYEQYF. The CDR3 DNA reads as TGCGCCAGCAGCTTGTTGGGTTGGGGCTACGAGCAGTACTTC.

The J gene is TRBJ2-7, the V gene TRBV2, with D possibly being TRBD2 (7 bases). CDR3 length: 14 residues. Germline CDR1 and CDR2: SNHLY and FYNNEI. With 7 bases removed from V and 4 bases from J, the gap between germline ends came to 17 bases. The CDR3 protein is CASTPGRGGYEQYF. DNA for the CDR3: TGTGCCAGCACCCCGGGAAGGGGGGGATACGAGCAGTACTTC.

The rearrangement links TRBV30 to TRBJ2-1; perhaps TRBD1 as D (6 bases). The CDR3 runs 14 residues. Germline V gene sequence: CDR1 GTSNPN, CDR2 SVGIG (reference sequence). Trimming left V 3 bases short and J 6 bases short, with 15 bases between. The CDR3 nucleotides read TGTGCCTGGAGGGGAGACAGGTCCAGCAATGAGCAGTTCTTC. Its translation: CAWRGDRSSNEQFF.

CDR3 nucleotides: TGTGCCAGCAGCTCAGGACAGCACCGTAACAATGAGCAGTTCTTC. This encodes CASSSGQHRNNEQFF. V gene TRBV5-6 combines with J gene TRBJ2-1, with D tentatively TRBD1 (6 bases). Germline values: CDR1 SGHDT, CDR2 YYEEEE. CDR3 length equals 15 residues. The germline V and J ends were trimmed by 3 bases and 5 bases, with 15 bases remaining between them.

The chain carries TRBV10-3 and TRBJ1-1; no reliable D call. The CDR3 totals 14 residues. V was cut by 6 bases and J by 0 bases, with 11 bases left in between. The V gene's germline CDR1 is ENHRY and CDR2 SYGVKD. The CDR3 DNA sequence: TGTGCCATCAGCGGTGACACAATGAACACTGAAGCTTTCTTT. This translates into CAISGDTMNTEAFF.

The chain couples TRBV4-1 to TRBJ1-6, with D unresolved. Trimming removed 3 bases at V and 1 base at J, with 16 bases between. Germline loops: CDR1 MGHRA, CDR2 YSYEKL. The CDR3 has 18 residues. In DNA, the CDR3 is TGCGCCAGCAGCCAGGTCGCAGGTCTGGGGTCCTATAATTCACCCCTCCACTTT. Protein product: CASSQVAGLGSYNSPLHF.